This TCR beta chain derives from a study of T cells in Graves' hyperthyroidism and ophthalmopathy. This clonotype appeared many times. Its antigen remains unidentified. The source material, RNA transcripts, was used to amplify TCR beta CDR3 regions. The primer set for the first-round RT-PCR of the TCR CDR3 was HTBI. TCRdb re-called the multiplex PCR reads with MiXCR, one entry per CDR3 protein. The sample has approximately 400,000 distinct CDR3 sequences, roughly 18% seen once. General study results and limits: Most thyroid clonotypes with frequency above 0.001 were detected in blood. A 13 V-J signature model discriminated ophthalmopathy versus stable hyperthyroidism.

Germline-derived CDR1 and CDR2 are SGHTA and FQGNSA. The germline V and J ends were trimmed by 5 bases and 5 bases, with 12 bases remaining between them. The CDR3 runs to 14 residues. Inclusion characteristics of ophthalmopathy patients comprised a Clinical Activity Score of at least 3, a NOSPECS grade of at least 4, and duration under 3 months. The authors took PBMCs from over 8.5 ml fresh peripheral blood. The chain links TRBV7-2 to TRBJ2-2; D is undetermined. The sample taken for sequencing was blood. The sequence came from a man younger than 30 with Graves' ophthalmopathy. The CDR3 sequence is CASSTREVTGELFF. Here the CDR3 DNA reads TGTGCCAGCAGCACCCGAGAGGTGACCGGGGAGCTGTTTTTT.